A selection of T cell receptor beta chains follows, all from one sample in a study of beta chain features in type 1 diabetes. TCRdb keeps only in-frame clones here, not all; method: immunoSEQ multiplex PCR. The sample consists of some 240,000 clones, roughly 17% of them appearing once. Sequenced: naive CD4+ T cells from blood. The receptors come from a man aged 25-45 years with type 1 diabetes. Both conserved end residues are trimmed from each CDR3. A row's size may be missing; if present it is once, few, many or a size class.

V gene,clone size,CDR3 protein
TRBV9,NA,ASSAGISGITDAGELF
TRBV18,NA,ASSPPGRQANYGYT
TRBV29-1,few,SVKPSVNTEAF
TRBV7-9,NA,ASSLNSLSGGYT
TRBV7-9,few,ASSPFAGGIYEQY
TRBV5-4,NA,ASSLIAGTDTQY
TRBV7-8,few,ASSPQTANTGELF
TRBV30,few,AWTGSSYEQY
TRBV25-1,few,ASSANRGEQF
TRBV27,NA,ASRGTGTISYNEQF
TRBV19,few,ASRGGANVLT
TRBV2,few,ASSESGNGDTQY
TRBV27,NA,ASSSPVNHEQY
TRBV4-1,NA,ASSPPRRGQETQY
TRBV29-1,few,SAVTGARNEQY
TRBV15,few,ATSRGGPDDRDTQY
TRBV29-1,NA,SVVTGVGEAF
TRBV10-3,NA,AISPPNNEQF
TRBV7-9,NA,ASSPLAGPNEQY
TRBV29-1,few,SVEDSAGRSPYEQY